This TCR beta chain came from a study of cytomegalovirus exposure and HLA in healthy donors. Primers included in the PCR were 60 Vbeta and 13 Jbeta primers. The method was immunoSEQ multiplex PCR; TCRdb's version includes in-frame clones alone and lacks a portion of them. Of 150,000 to 200,000 clones detected, 60% to 85% appear once; the ten largest clones hold 6% to 8%. Broader study findings: Altogether, more than 150 TCR beta chains were recorded as cytomegalovirus-associated.

CDR3 length: 15 amino acids. The germline V gene encodes CDR1 SNHLY and CDR2 FYNNEI. V shed 2 bases, J shed 2 bases, and the junction held 3 bases outside the gene matches. Details on this clone: Its target is unknown.

Specimen: PBMCs. This rearrangement joins TRBV2 to TRBJ2-5, with 9 bases that match TRBD2. The clonotype was recovered from a male donor in good health and CMV-seropositive. For the CDR3, the DNA is TGTGCCAGCAGTGAAAGAAGCGGGGGGCAAGAGACCCAGTACTTC. Its protein is CASSERSGGQETQYF.